The rows below give T cell receptor beta chains drawn from one sample of a study of T cells in Graves' hyperthyroidism and ophthalmopathy. Each CDR3 protein gets one entry after TCRdb re-called the multiplex PCR reads with MiXCR. This sample has some 150,000 distinct CDR3 sequences, with more than 20% found just once. Sequencing was carried out using blood. The receptors were gathered from a woman aged 45-60 years with Graves' hyperthyroidism that later progressed to Graves' ophthalmopathy. Both conserved end residues are part of each CDR3.

j_call: TRBJ2-5
v_call: TRBV20-1
cdr3_aa: CSASLSGGIQETQYF

j_call: TRBJ1-5
v_call: TRBV28
cdr3_aa: CASSTRWGGNQPQHF

j_call: TRBJ2-5
v_call: TRBV2
cdr3_aa: CASSVERGGPRETQYF

j_call: TRBJ2-1
v_call: TRBV2
cdr3_aa: CASSVTQEHNEQFF

j_call: TRBJ2-7
v_call: TRBV7-2
cdr3_aa: CASSYSRGNGEQYF

j_call: TRBJ1-2
v_call: TRBV20-1
cdr3_aa: CSASRGANYGYTF

j_call: TRBJ2-7
v_call: TRBV12-3/TRBV12-4
cdr3_aa: CASRRGGGPYEQYF

j_call: TRBJ1-2
v_call: TRBV6-1
cdr3_aa: CASRHNYGYTF

j_call: TRBJ2-7
v_call: TRBV12-3/TRBV12-4
cdr3_aa: CASSPGEYEQYF

j_call: TRBJ2-2
v_call: TRBV19
cdr3_aa: CASSTLLAGTNTGELFF

j_call: TRBJ2-7
v_call: TRBV3-1
cdr3_aa: CASSQDEGRSGEQYF

j_call: TRBJ1-2
v_call: TRBV28
cdr3_aa: CASSKLQENYGYTF

j_call: TRBJ1-2
v_call: TRBV24-1
cdr3_aa: CATSDEWDYGYTF

j_call: TRBJ2-7
v_call: TRBV4-1
cdr3_aa: CASSQGLRDRLAYEQYF

j_call: TRBJ1-5
v_call: TRBV6-1
cdr3_aa: CASSEGRGGAGQPQHF

j_call: TRBJ2-2
v_call: TRBV10-3
cdr3_aa: CAISSGTGNTGELFF

j_call: TRBJ2-7
v_call: TRBV5-5
cdr3_aa: CASSRTVSSGYEQYF

j_call: TRBJ2-7
v_call: TRBV4-1
cdr3_aa: CASSPPGQGSGEQYF

j_call: TRBJ1-3
v_call: TRBV20-1
cdr3_aa: CSARDIAGPGNTIYF

j_call: TRBJ2-7
v_call: TRBV11-1
cdr3_aa: CASSWAGLAGVDEQYF

j_call: TRBJ1-2
v_call: TRBV27
cdr3_aa: CASSAQGNYGYTF

j_call: TRBJ2-2
v_call: TRBV15
cdr3_aa: CATSLPGGSGRVNTGELFF

j_call: TRBJ2-7
v_call: TRBV5-1
cdr3_aa: CASSFQGAGSYEQYF

j_call: TRBJ1-2
v_call: TRBV29-1
cdr3_aa: CSVDSTNYGYTF

j_call: TRBJ1-2
v_call: TRBV28
cdr3_aa: CASSLSGLRGYTF

j_call: TRBJ2-7
v_call: TRBV28
cdr3_aa: CASSRPDFNDEQYF

j_call: TRBJ1-1
v_call: TRBV12-3/TRBV12-4
cdr3_aa: CASSPWPGQGPEAFF

j_call: TRBJ2-1
v_call: TRBV5-1
cdr3_aa: CASSLGLAANNEQFF

j_call: TRBJ1-1
v_call: TRBV3-1
cdr3_aa: CASSVAWEGSEAFF

j_call: TRBJ1-2
v_call: TRBV29-1
cdr3_aa: CSVGDGGMGYTF

j_call: TRBJ2-2
v_call: TRBV11-2
cdr3_aa: CASSFEALLASVSGGELFF

j_call: TRBJ2-5
v_call: TRBV10-1
cdr3_aa: CASPDTDETQYF

j_call: TRBJ2-3
v_call: TRBV28
cdr3_aa: CASKGQGWSLTDTQYF

j_call: TRBJ2-2
v_call: TRBV27
cdr3_aa: CASSWARGNTGELFF

j_call: TRBJ2-1
v_call: TRBV5-4
cdr3_aa: CASSLSGYNEQFF

j_call: TRBJ2-5
v_call: TRBV29-1
cdr3_aa: CSVERGTGEGTQYF

j_call: TRBJ2-5
v_call: TRBV15
cdr3_aa: CATSPDRRETQYF

j_call: TRBJ2-7
v_call: TRBV6-1
cdr3_aa: CASRQGAPYEQYF

j_call: TRBJ1-6
v_call: TRBV30
cdr3_aa: CAWTGGTNSPLHF

j_call: TRBJ1-5
v_call: TRBV28
cdr3_aa: CASSFRGAGQPQHF

j_call: TRBJ1-5
v_call: TRBV6-1
cdr3_aa: CTSLEASGQPQHF

j_call: TRBJ2-5
v_call: TRBV15
cdr3_aa: CATSSKPTGVETQYF

j_call: TRBJ2-1
v_call: TRBV18
cdr3_aa: CASSPVVIGLAGAGEQFF

j_call: TRBJ1-2
v_call: TRBV10-3
cdr3_aa: CAIRPGQGTGYGYTF